This TCR beta chain originates from a study of human T cells and chemical hapten exposure. Looking at the study overall: For the roughly 24-week duration of the study, patients were given weekly doses of diphenylcyclopropenone on the scalp. Whole-study findings and limits: Positive correlation was observed between PT1 expanded TCR counts and patch test score. No alteration of TCRs above 1 in 1000 frequency was seen with DPC sensitization.

TCRdb reprocessed the RACE reads via MiXCR and lists one record per CDR3 protein. Of roughly 380,000 distinct CDR3 sequences in the sample, nearly 6.5% were seen once. CDR3 length: 15 residues. Trimming removed 2 bases from V and 0 bases from J, with 11 bases in between. CDR1 and CDR2 (germline): MNHEY, SMNVEV (reference sequence). This clonotype was picked up a small number of times. Its cognate antigen is unknown. Time point here: patch test 2, 6 weeks after DPC sensitization. As for treatment: therapeutic diphenylcyclopropenone sensitization with weekly scalp DPC. The clonotype comes from a woman under 30 with alopecia areata. Some clones in this sample may be carry-over from other donors' samples. The source was whole blood, collected in connection with sensitization to the hapten diphenylcyclopropenone (DPC). The V and J genes are TRBV27 and TRBJ2-7; tentatively, D is TRBD2 (7 bases). The DNA for the CDR3 is TGTGCCAGCAGTTTAGGACGGGGGGCCTCCTACGAGCAGTACTTC. Translation: CASSLGRGASYEQYF.